This T cell receptor (beta chain) was observed in a study of T cells in Graves' hyperthyroidism and ophthalmopathy. This clonotype has only a few counts. CDR1 and CDR2 (germline): SEHNR, FQNEAQ (reference sequence). The CDR3 loop spans 16 amino acids. The J segment lost 10 bases and the V segment lost 4 bases, leaving 11 bases of the junction unmatched. TCR beta CDR3 sequences were amplified from RNA transcripts. A first-round RT-PCR of the TCR CDR3 used the HTBI primer set. Via MiXCR, TCRdb re-called the multiplex PCR reads, giving one row per CDR3 protein. Here the sample spans a few hundred thousand distinct CDR3 sequences, under 15% being singletons.

This TCR was sampled from a woman under 40 with Graves' hyperthyroidism. The chain carries TRBV7-9 and TRBJ2-1, with 12 nucleotides matching TRBD1. The sequenced material came from blood. CDR3 residues: CASSWTGGGTGGEQFF. In DNA, the CDR3 is TGTGCCAGCAGCTGGACCGGGGGCGGGACAGGGGGCGAGCAGTTCTTC.